This section outlines one TCR beta chain sequence together with its context. The data were obtained in a study of shared clonotypes between healthy human individuals. The naive CD8 subset, CD45RO-negative cells positively selected for CCR7, excluded terminally differentiated effector memory CD45RA+ cells. The donors, healthy adults who were HIV-negative, had experienced no recent acute infections or vaccinations. Per the germline V gene, CDR1 is MDHEN and CDR2 is SYDVKM. The germline V and J ends were trimmed by 8 bases and 0 bases, with 14 bases remaining between them. The CDR3 extends over 15 amino acids. At the deep level, the assay was run. Sequencing used immunoSEQ multiplex PCR; TCRdb keeps in-frame clones, though not all of them. The sample holds roughly 1,800,000 clones, just under 95% seen once.

The V and J genes are TRBV28 and TRBJ1-3; D is unclear. The clonotype comes from a man younger than 30 in good health. Sequences were obtained from naive CD8+ T cells sorted from blood. The CDR3 protein is CASGETDLSGNTIYF. The CDR3 DNA reads as TGTGCCAGCGGAGAAACAGATCTCTCTGGAAACACCATATATTTT.